The 5 T cell receptor beta chains listed next were all sequenced from one sample in a study of blood T cell repertoires in COVID-19. Measured with immunoSEQ multiplex PCR; TCRdb has only the in-frame clones, and not every one. The table includes about 190,000 clones, under 80% detected once. Sample: peripheral blood. The origin of the receptors is a woman between 50 and 59 years old with acute or convalescent COVID-19.

The chain couples TRBV28 to TRBJ1-5; D call uncertain. V was trimmed by 6 bases and J by 3 bases, leaving 9 bases between them. CDR3 length: 13 residues. The germline gives CDR1 MDHEN, CDR2 SYDVKM. CDR3 nucleotides: TGTGCCAGCAGCCTCGGGGTCAATCAGCCCCAGCATTTT. Translating it yields CASSLGVNQPQHF.

This chain links TRBV6-5 with TRBJ2-2, with 7 bases that match TRBD1. The germline gives CDR1 MNHEY, CDR2 SVGAGI. This CDR3 has 14 amino acids. The V segment lost 6 bases and the J segment 5 bases; nucleotides outside the gene matches: 6. The CDR3 DNA is TGTGCCAGCAGGACCGAACAGGGGACCGGGGAGCTGTTTTTT. Encoded protein: CASRTEQGTGELFF.

The chain recombines TRBV5-5 with TRBJ2-1; 7 bases line up with TRBD2. This CDR3 has 16 residues. The J segment lost 4 bases and the V segment lost 1 base, leaving 8 bases of the junction unmatched. CDR1 is SGHKS, CDR2 YYEKEE, per germline (reference sequence). CDR3 loop: CASSLRASGAYNEQFF. CDR3 DNA sequence: TGTGCCAGCAGCTTGCGGGCTAGCGGAGCATACAATGAGCAGTTCTTC.

J is TRBJ2-7 and V is TRBV6-6; possibly TRBD2 for D (6 bases). The CDR3 consists of 14 residues. CDR1 is MNHNY and CDR2 is SVGAGI in the germline V gene (reference sequence). Trimming took 5 bases from V and 3 from J, leaving 14 bases between them. Here the CDR3 DNA reads TGTGCCAGCAGTCCTGGGGGGACGAGCTACGAGCAGTACTTC. This gives the protein CASSPGGTSYEQYF.

The chain joins TRBV9 to TRBJ2-5, with 8 bases that match TRBD1. The CDR3 spans 16 residues. V was clipped by 0 bases and J by 7 bases; unmatched bases: 11. Germline CDR1 and CDR2: SGDLS and YYNGEE. The CDR3 loop is CASSVEATGGVGTQYF. CDR3 nucleotide sequence: TGTGCCAGCAGCGTAGAGGCCACAGGGGGTGTGGGGACCCAGTACTTC. Full variable domain (rest looked up from reference TRBV9 and TRBJ2-5): DSGVTQTPKHLITATGQRVTLRCSPRSGDLSVYWYQQSLDQGLQFLIQYYNGEERAKGNILERFSAQQFPDLHSELNLSSLELGDSALYFCASSVEATGGVGTQYFGPGTRLLVL.